This record covers a single TCR beta chain. Its antigen is not identified. The sample originates from a study of T cells in localized non-small cell lung cancer. Points from the study as a whole: An association was observed between higher blood T cell density and longer overall survival. Uninvolved adjacent lung showed higher T cell clonality than tumor. Appearing in adjacent lung were a median about 50 of the top 100 tumor clones. Since sequencing was restricted to only one region of the tumor, intratumor heterogeneity remains a possibility.

TCRdb's table, derived via immunoSEQ multiplex PCR, lists solely in-frame clones and lacks some. The table lists 13,000 to 15,000 clones, about 92% of them singletons. The germline gives CDR1 SEHNR, CDR2 FQNEAQ (reference sequence). Between the trimmed V and J ends, which lost 2 bases and 0 bases, there was a span of 13 bases. The CDR3 covers 17 residues. Here the sequenced sample was peripheral blood mononuclear cells, taken before any cancer treatment. The chain carries TRBV7-9 and TRBJ1-4, with D tentatively TRBD1 (5 bases). The source is a man between 40 and 70 years old with stage III lung adenocarcinoma. The CDR3 protein is CASSLIQGYATNEKLFF. The CDR3 bases are TGTGCCAGCAGCTTAATCCAGGGCTACGCAACTAATGAAAAACTGTTTTTT.